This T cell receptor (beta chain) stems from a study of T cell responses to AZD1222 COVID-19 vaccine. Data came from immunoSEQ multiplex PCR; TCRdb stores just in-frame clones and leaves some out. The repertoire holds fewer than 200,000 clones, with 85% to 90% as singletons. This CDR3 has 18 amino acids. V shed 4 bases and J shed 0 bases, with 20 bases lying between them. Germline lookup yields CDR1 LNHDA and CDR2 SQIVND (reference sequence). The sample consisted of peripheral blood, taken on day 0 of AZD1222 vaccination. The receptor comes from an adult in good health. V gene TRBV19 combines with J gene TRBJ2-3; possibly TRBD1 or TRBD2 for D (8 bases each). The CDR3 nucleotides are TGTGCCAGTAGTACCTCAGGGGGCGGGGGGACGAGCACAGATACGCAGTATTTT. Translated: CASSTSGGGGTSTDTQYF. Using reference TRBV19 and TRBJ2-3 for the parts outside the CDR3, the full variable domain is DGGITQSPKYLFRKEGQNVTLSCEQNLNHDAMYWYRQDPGQGLRLIYYSQIVNDFQKGDIAEGYSVSREKKESFPLTVTSAQKNPTAFYLCASSTSGGGGTSTDTQYFGPGTRLTVL.